Following are 31 T cell receptor beta chains from one sample sequenced in a study of T-cell memory formation after mild COVID-19. TCRdb reprocessed the 5' RACE reads with MiXCR, giving one entry per CDR3 protein. The table lists roughly 340,000 distinct CDR3 sequences, more than 20% of them singletons. Input material: PBMCs or a T cell subset sorted from them (not recorded which). The receptors here all came from a man aged 18 to 30 who had mild COVID-19 (a few samples of this study predate the infection). Cell type and time point are not known.

The V and J genes are TRBV25-1 and TRBJ1-2; 7 nucleotides agree with TRBD1. The CDR3 loop spans 15 amino acids. CDR1 is MGHDK, CDR2 SYGVNS, per germline. V trimming: 2 bases; J trimming: 3 bases; junction bases outside the gene matches: 6. The CDR3 spells CASSEPRGSHYGYTF. CDR3 in DNA: TGTGCCAGCAGTGAACCCAGGGGGTCTCACTATGGCTACACCTTC.

This clonotype was seen a few times. V usage is TRBV29-1 and J usage is TRBJ2-3; D is possibly TRBD1 (6 bases). Per the germline V gene, CDR1 is SQVTM and CDR2 is ANQGSEA. This CDR3 comprises 13 residues. V lost 4 bases and J 4 bases, leaving 12 bases between the germline ends. The CDR3 reads CSVGGRGPDTQYF. The CDR3 DNA is TGCAGCGTTGGGGGCAGGGGTCCAGATACGCAGTATTTT.

This clonotype has only a few counts. The chain links TRBV7-9 to TRBJ1-1; D remains ambiguous. V was cut by 0 bases and J by 1 base, with 6 bases left in between. There are 14 residues in the CDR3. The germline V gene encodes CDR1 SEHNR and CDR2 FQNEAQ (reference sequence). For the CDR3, the DNA is TGTGCCAGCAGCTTAGCGCATCAGAACACTGAAGCTTTCTTT. Protein product: CASSLAHQNTEAFF.

The gene calls are TRBV19 and TRBJ1-6, with 8 positions matching TRBD1. CDR3 length: 14 residues. The germline CDR1 and CDR2 sequences are LNHDA and SQIVND (reference sequence). The junction had 12 bases not matched to a gene; V was cut back by 8 bases and J by 12 bases. CDR3 nucleotides: TGTGCCAGTCGCAGCGGACAGGGAGGGGTACCCCTCCACTTT. This codes for CASRSGQGGVPLHF.

Turning to this clonotype: A read error may produce the germline difference seen at one junction end. The genes are TRBV7-2 and TRBJ1-2; 12 bases are a match to TRBD1. CDR1 and CDR2 from the germline V gene are SGHTA and FQGNSA. This CDR3 region has 18 residues. This CDR3 is CASSLANRGTGGNYGYTF. CDR3 in DNA: TGTGCCAGCAGCTTAGCCAACCGAGGGACAGGGGGCAACTATGGCTACACATTC.

The sample holds a few counts of this clonotype. The gene calls are TRBV7-3 and TRBJ2-1; 10 bases line up with TRBD2. Losses at the gene ends were 5 bases for V and 7 bases for J; bases not matched to a gene: 11. Germline CDR1 SGHTA, CDR2 FQGTGA. This CDR3 comprises 16 residues. The CDR3 nucleotides read TGTGCCAGCAGCCGCCCCCCCGGGACTAGCGATAATGAGCAGTTCTTC. This translates into CASSRPPGTSDNEQFF.

The genes are TRBV7-3 and TRBJ2-5; D ambiguous. V gave up 6 bases and J gave up 0 bases, with 11 bases separating them. Germline V gene data show CDR1 as SGHTA and CDR2 as FQGTGA. This CDR3 has 14 amino acids. Written as DNA, the CDR3 is TGTGCCAGCAGTCCAAATGGGTACCAAGAGACCCAGTACTTC. Protein sequence: CASSPNGYQETQYF.

This clonotype turned up a few times. A much larger clone lies a single base off, so this may be a read error. V is TRBV16 and J is TRBJ2-6; no firm D call. The CDR3 sequence is 13 residues long. The germline V gene has CDR1 KGHSY and CDR2 FQNENV. The V end was cut by 4 bases, the J end by 2 bases, with 3 bases between. CDR3 in amino acids: CASSPTGANVLTF. The CDR3 DNA reads TGTGCCAGCAGCCCCACTGGGGCCAACGTCCTGACTTTC.

This clonotype was observed a handful of times. V is TRBV20-1 and J is TRBJ2-5; 8 nucleotides align to TRBD1. The CDR3 is made up of 14 amino acids. V lost 5 bases, J lost 5 bases, and 10 bases stayed unmatched. CDR1 and CDR2 from the germline V gene are DFQATT and SNEGSKA (reference sequence). The DNA of the CDR3 is TGCAGTGCTTTCCTAGCAGGGGGCGCGGAGACCCAGTACTTC. It codes for CSAFLAGGAETQYF.

This chain joins TRBV4-1 and TRBJ2-5; TRBD2 might be the D (5 bases). Germline values: CDR1 MGHRA, CDR2 YSYEKL. Trimming shortened V by 3 bases and J by 9 bases, and 17 bases separated the two germline ends. This CDR3 is 14 amino acids long. Written as DNA, the CDR3 is TGCGCCAGCAGCCAGTGGGCGGGCTCCGGTGCCCAGTACTTC. This gives the protein CASSQWAGSGAQYF.

The V gene is TRBV9, the J gene TRBJ2-3, with unresolved D. Trimming stripped 8 bases from V and 1 base from J, with 8 bases between. Germline V lookup: CDR1 SGDLS, CDR2 YYNGEE. The CDR3 contains 12 residues. The CDR3 bases are TGTGCCAGTGGCTTGGGCACAGATACGCAGTATTTT. It codes for CASGLGTDTQYF.

This clonotype was detected only a few times. This chain's CDR3 is CASSLGGGYTDTQYF. The CDR3 bases are TGTGCCAGCAGCTTAGGGGGGGGGTACACAGATACGCAGTATTTT. The chain carries TRBV7-6 and TRBJ2-3; 7 bases agree with TRBD2. The CDR3 runs 15 residues. Trimming at V came to 1 base and at J to 2 bases, leaving 3 bases not matched to a gene. Germline loops: CDR1 SGHVS, CDR2 FNYEAQ.

This clonotype was seen a few times. The gene calls are TRBV20-1 and TRBJ2-7; D gene unclear. Trimming stripped 1 base from V and 9 bases from J, with 10 bases between. Looked up from germline, CDR1 is DFQATT and CDR2 is SNEGSKA (reference sequence). The CDR3 is 11 amino acids. CDR3 nucleotides: TGCAGTGCTAGAGGAGGTAGTTGGCAGTACTTC. Translating gives CSARGGSWQYF.

This clonotype occurred a few times. This chain uses TRBV7-9 with TRBJ2-5; possible D gene TRBD1, 5 bases. This CDR3 is 14 amino acids long. V was shortened by 2 bases and J by 1 base, with 8 bases between the two germline ends. The germline gives CDR1 SEHNR, CDR2 FQNEAQ (reference sequence). The CDR3 DNA reads as TGTGCCAGCAGCTTAATGGGGCTCCAAGAGACCCAGTACTTC. This gives the protein CASSLMGLQETQYF.

The V and J genes are TRBV7-2 and TRBJ1-2; D possibly corresponds to TRBD1 (5 bases). The CDR3 extends over 14 amino acids. CDR1 and CDR2 from the germline V gene are SGHTA and FQGNSA. Trimming cost V 7 bases and J 1 base, with 13 bases left between them. The chain's CDR3 is CASTPGGFNYGYTF. Here the CDR3 DNA reads TGTGCCAGCACCCCCGGGGGGTTTAACTATGGCTACACCTTC.

The V call is TRBV4-3, the J call TRBJ2-4; D gene ambiguous. Trimming removed 0 bases at V and 1 base at J, with 13 bases between. The germline V gene encodes CDR1 LGHNA and CDR2 YSLEER. The CDR3 contains 17 residues. CDR3 protein: CASSQEYWAGAKNIQYF. DNA for the CDR3: TGCGCCAGCAGCCAAGAGTACTGGGCTGGCGCCAAAAACATTCAGTACTTC.

The chain recombines TRBV7-2 with TRBJ2-1; D is unresolved. The V and J ends lost 5 bases and 0 bases respectively, with 2 bases between them. Germline-derived CDR1 and CDR2 are SGHTA and FQGNSA. This CDR3 region has 12 residues. The CDR3 DNA follows: TGTGCCAGCAGCCCCTCCTACAATGAGCAGTTCTTC. Residues: CASSPSYNEQFF.

This clonotype showed up just a few times. This chain links TRBV11-2 with TRBJ2-7; 12 nucleotides match TRBD2. The V gene end was trimmed by 5 bases and the J gene end by 4 bases; junction bases not matched to a gene: 3. Germline V gives CDR1 SGHAT, CDR2 FQNNGV. CDR3 length: 14 residues. The CDR3: CASSTGTSGYEQYV. For the CDR3, the DNA is TGTGCCAGCAGCACGGGGACTAGCGGGTACGAGCAGTACGTC.

This clonotype was picked up a small number of times. The chain couples TRBV5-1 to TRBJ2-5; D remains unclear. Germline CDR1 is SGHRS and CDR2 is YFSETQ. Between the trimmed V and J ends, which lost 0 bases and 4 bases, there was a span of 10 bases. The CDR3 loop spans 14 amino acids. The chain's CDR3 is CASSLALVRETQYF. Written as DNA, the CDR3 is TGCGCCAGCAGCTTGGCCTTGGTTCGAGAGACCCAGTACTTC.

This clonotype was found a few times. V and J are TRBV28 and TRBJ1-2; D perhaps matches TRBD1 (5 bases). Per germline, CDR1 MDHEN and CDR2 SYDVKM. CDR3 length equals 13 residues. V was trimmed by 3 bases and J by 5 bases, leaving 10 bases between them. CDR3 DNA sequence: TGTGCCAGCAGTTTGGGGCTTCCATATGGCTACACCTTC. Translated, it gives CASSLGLPYGYTF.

This clonotype turned up a few times. V and J are TRBV3-1 and TRBJ2-7; D remains unclear. This CDR3 comprises 13 residues. Per germline, CDR1 LGHDT and CDR2 YNNKEL (reference sequence). V dropped 0 bases and J dropped 6 bases, with 9 bases sitting between them. This CDR3 reads CASSQDLWGEQYV. CDR3 coding DNA: TGTGCCAGCAGCCAAGACCTCTGGGGCGAGCAGTACGTC.

The chain recombines TRBV20-1 with TRBJ1-3; D not resolved. The CDR3 runs 13 residues. V lost 3 bases to trimming and J lost 2 bases, with 8 bases between them. Germline assignment: CDR1 DFQATT and CDR2 SNEGSKA (reference sequence). CDR3 bases: TGCAGTGCTAGGCCGGGGACTGGAAACACCATATATTTT. Its translation is CSARPGTGNTIYF.

The chain employs TRBV24-1 and TRBJ1-2, with D unclear. This CDR3 has 13 residues. Trimming removed 12 bases at V and 0 bases at J, with 13 bases between. Germline-derived CDR1 and CDR2 are KGHDR and SFDVKD. The DNA of the CDR3 is TGTGCCGTTGGATCCAGAGCTAACTATGGCTACACCTTC. Translated: CAVGSRANYGYTF.

This clonotype was counted only a few times. The chain uses TRBV28 and TRBJ2-7, with 9 positions matching TRBD1. CDR3 length: 14 residues. Germline V gene lookup returns CDR1 MDHEN and CDR2 SYDVKM. The V and J ends lost 7 bases and 3 bases, in that order; junction bases with no gene match: 7. Here the CDR3 reads CASTSGTGSYEQYV. CDR3 bases: TGTGCCAGCACCTCCGGGACAGGGAGCTACGAGCAGTACGTC.

This clonotype was seen more than once but under ten times. This chain uses TRBV4-3 with TRBJ2-3, with D hard to call. Germline V lookup: CDR1 LGHNA, CDR2 YSLEER. The CDR3 has 13 residues. V lost 0 bases and J 8 bases, leaving 9 bases between the germline ends. The chain's CDR3 is CASSQETKITQYF. CDR3 nucleotides: TGCGCCAGCAGCCAAGAAACGAAGATTACGCAGTATTTT.

This clonotype has at least ten counts. V gene TRBV7-9 combines with J gene TRBJ2-7; 10 bases map to TRBD1. This CDR3 is 15 amino acids long. Germline loops: CDR1 SEHNR, CDR2 FQNEAQ (reference sequence). V lost 1 base and J lost 3; bases outside the gene matches: 3. This chain's CDR3 is CASSLGGTGDYEQYV. The CDR3, as DNA: TGTGCCAGCAGCTTAGGAGGGACAGGGGACTACGAGCAGTACGTC.

The V and J genes are TRBV4-3 and TRBJ2-1; 10 bases map to TRBD2. Trimming removed 0 bases from V and 7 bases from J; junction bases left unmatched: 6. CDR1 and CDR2 from the germline V gene are LGHNA and YSLEER. The CDR3 runs 16 residues. The CDR3 sequence: CASSQDPSGSLNEQFF. In DNA, the CDR3 is TGCGCCAGCAGCCAAGATCCTAGCGGGAGTTTGAATGAGCAGTTCTTC.

The sample holds many counts of this clonotype. This rearrangement joins TRBV4-1 to TRBJ2-3; unclear D gene. CDR3 length equals 14 residues. Trimming cost V 1 base and J 4 bases, with 9 bases left between them. The germline CDR1 and CDR2 sequences are MGHRA and YSYEKL. The CDR3 protein is CASSQGPESDTQYF. CDR3 bases: TGCGCCAGCAGCCAAGGTCCAGAATCAGATACGCAGTATTTT.

This clonotype was detected a few times. The chain combines TRBV21-1 with TRBJ2-7. TRBV21-1 corresponds to a pseudogene. The CDR3 totals 15 residues. The CDR3 protein is CASSNGQDASYEQYF. CDR3 DNA: TGTGCCAGCAGCAACGGACAGGACGCCTCCTACGAGCAGTACTTC.

This clonotype was counted ten times or more. This sequence joins TRBV2 and TRBJ2-5; D might be TRBD1 (8 bases). Trimming removed 7 bases at V and 4 bases at J, with 13 bases between. Germline V lookup: CDR1 SNHLY, CDR2 FYNNEI. This CDR3 is 13 amino acids long. Here the CDR3 reads CASKDREGETQYF. The CDR3 DNA reads TGTGCCAGCAAGGACAGGGAGGGAGAGACCCAGTACTTC.

This clonotype was detected only a few times. This chain joins TRBV4-3 and TRBJ2-2; no firm D call. The CDR3 has 16 residues. Deletions cut 0 bases from V and 5 bases from J, with 13 bases between. Germline assignment: CDR1 LGHNA and CDR2 YSLEER. In nucleotides, the CDR3 is TGCGCCAGCAGCCAAGATGCAGCTTGGCTGACCGGGGAGCTGTTTTTT. This sequence encodes CASSQDAAWLTGELFF.